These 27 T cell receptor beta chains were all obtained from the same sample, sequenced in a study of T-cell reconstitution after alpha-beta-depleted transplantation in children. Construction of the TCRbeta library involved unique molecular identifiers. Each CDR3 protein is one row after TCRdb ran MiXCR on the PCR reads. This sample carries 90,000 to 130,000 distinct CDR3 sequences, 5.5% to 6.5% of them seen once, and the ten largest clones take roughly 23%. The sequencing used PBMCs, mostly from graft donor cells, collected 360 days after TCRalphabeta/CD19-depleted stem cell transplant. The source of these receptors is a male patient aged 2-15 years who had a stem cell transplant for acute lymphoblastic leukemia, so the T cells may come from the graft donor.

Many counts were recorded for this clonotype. CDR3 amino acids: CASSLDGYEQYF. CDR3 coding DNA: TGTGCCAGCAGTTTGGACGGATACGAGCAGTACTTC. The chain has TRBV28 and TRBJ2-7; D remains unclear. Germline CDR1 reads MDHEN; CDR2 reads SYDVKM. This CDR3 is 12 amino acids long. V lost 3 bases, J lost 4 bases, and 7 bases lay in between.

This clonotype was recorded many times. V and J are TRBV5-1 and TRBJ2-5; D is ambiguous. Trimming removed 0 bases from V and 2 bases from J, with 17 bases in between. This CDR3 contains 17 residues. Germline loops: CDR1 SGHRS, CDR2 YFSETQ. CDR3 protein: CASSLASRRKLQETQYF. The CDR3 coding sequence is TGCGCCAGCAGCTTGGCCTCTCGTAGGAAATTACAAGAGACCCAGTACTTC.

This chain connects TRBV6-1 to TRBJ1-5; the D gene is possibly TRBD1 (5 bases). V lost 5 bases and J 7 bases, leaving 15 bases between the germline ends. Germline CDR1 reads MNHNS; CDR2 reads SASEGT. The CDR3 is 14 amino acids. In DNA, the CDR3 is TGTGCCAGCAGTCCGGGGAGGGGAGGACAGCCCCAGCATTTT. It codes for CASSPGRGGQPQHF.

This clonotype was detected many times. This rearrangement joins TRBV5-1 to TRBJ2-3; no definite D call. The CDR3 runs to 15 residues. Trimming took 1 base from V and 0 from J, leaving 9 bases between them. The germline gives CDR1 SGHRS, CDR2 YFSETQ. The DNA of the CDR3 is TGCGCCAGCAGCTTGCGGGTCCTAAGCACAGATACGCAGTATTTT. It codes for CASSLRVLSTDTQYF.

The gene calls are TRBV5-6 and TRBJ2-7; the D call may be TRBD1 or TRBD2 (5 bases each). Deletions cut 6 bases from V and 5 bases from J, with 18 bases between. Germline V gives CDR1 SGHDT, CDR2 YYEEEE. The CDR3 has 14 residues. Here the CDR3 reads CASTGAQSRHEQYF. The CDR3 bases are TGTGCCAGCACCGGGGCCCAGAGTCGACACGAGCAGTACTTC.

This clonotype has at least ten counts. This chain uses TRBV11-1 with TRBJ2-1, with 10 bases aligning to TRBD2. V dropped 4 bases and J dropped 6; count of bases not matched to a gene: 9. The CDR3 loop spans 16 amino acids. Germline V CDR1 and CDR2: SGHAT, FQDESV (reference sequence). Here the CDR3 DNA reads TGTGCCAGCAGCTCGAGCGGGAGGGCCCGTTTCAATGAGCAGTTCTTC. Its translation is CASSSSGRARFNEQFF.

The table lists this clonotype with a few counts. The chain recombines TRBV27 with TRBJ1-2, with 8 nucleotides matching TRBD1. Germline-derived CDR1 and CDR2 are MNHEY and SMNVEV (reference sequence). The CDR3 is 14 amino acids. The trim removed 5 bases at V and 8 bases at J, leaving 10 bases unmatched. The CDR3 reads CASSRQTGASGYTF. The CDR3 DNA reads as TGTGCCAGCAGTCGGCAGACAGGGGCGAGCGGCTACACCTTC.

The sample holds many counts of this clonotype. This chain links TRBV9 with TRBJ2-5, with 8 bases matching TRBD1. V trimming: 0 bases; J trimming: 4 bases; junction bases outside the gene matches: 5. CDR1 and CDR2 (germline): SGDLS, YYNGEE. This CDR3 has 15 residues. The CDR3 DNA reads TGTGCCAGCAGCGTAGGGACAGGGAGTCGAGAGACCCAGTACTTC. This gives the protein CASSVGTGSRETQYF. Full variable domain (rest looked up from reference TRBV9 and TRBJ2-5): DSGVTQTPKHLITATGQRVTLRCSPRSGDLSVYWYQQSLDQGLQFLIQYYNGEERAKGNILERFSAQQFPDLHSELNLSSLELGDSALYFCASSVGTGSRETQYFGPGTRLLVL.

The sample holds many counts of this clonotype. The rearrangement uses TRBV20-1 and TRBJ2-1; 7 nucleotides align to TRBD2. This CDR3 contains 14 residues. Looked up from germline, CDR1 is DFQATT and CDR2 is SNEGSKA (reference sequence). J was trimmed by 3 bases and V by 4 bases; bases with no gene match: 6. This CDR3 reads CSANSGRIYNEQFF. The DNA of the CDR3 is TGCAGTGCTAATTCCGGGAGGATCTACAATGAGCAGTTCTTC.

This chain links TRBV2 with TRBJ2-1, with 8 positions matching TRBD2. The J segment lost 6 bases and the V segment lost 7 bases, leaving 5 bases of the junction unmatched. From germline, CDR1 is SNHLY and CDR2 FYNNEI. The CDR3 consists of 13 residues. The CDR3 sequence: CASTPGGGNEQFF. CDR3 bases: TGTGCCAGCACCCCCGGGGGGGGCAATGAGCAGTTCTTC.

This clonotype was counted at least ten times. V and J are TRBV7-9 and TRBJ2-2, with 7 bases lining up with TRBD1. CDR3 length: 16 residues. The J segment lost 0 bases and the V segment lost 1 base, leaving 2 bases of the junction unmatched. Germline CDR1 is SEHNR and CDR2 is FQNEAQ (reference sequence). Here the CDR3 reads CASSLGTGANTGELFF. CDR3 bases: TGTGCCAGCAGCTTAGGCACAGGGGCGAACACCGGGGAGCTGTTTTTT. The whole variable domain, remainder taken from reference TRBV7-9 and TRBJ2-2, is DTGVSQNPRHKITKRGQNVTFRCDPISEHNRLYWYRQTLGQGPEFLTYFQNEAQLEKSRLLSDRFSAERPKGSFSTLEIQRTEQGDSAMYLCASSLGTGANTGELFFGEGSRLTVL.

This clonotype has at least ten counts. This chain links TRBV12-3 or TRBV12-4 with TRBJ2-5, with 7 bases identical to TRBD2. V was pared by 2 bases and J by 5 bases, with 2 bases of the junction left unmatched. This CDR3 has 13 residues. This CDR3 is CASSLTGGETQYF. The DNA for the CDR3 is TGTGCCAGCAGTTTAACCGGGGGGGAGACCCAGTACTTC.

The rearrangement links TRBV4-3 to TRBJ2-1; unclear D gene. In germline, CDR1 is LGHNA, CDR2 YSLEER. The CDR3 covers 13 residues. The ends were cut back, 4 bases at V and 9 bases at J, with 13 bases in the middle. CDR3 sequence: CASSPLLLGEQFF. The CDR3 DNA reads TGCGCCAGCAGCCCTCTACTCCTAGGTGAGCAGTTCTTC.

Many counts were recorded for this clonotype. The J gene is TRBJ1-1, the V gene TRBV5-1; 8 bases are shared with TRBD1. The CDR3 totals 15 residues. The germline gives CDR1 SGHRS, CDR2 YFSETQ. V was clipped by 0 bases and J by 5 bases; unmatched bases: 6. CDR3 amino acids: CASSLAGQGGTEAFF. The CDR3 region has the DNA TGCGCCAGCAGCTTGGCCGGACAGGGAGGGACTGAAGCTTTCTTT.

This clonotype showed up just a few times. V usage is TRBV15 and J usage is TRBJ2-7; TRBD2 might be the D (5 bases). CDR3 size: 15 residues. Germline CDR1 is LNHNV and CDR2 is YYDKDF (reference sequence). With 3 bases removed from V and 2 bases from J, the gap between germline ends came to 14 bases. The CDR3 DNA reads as TGTGCCACCAGCAGCGAGTGGCGGGTCCCCTACGAGCAGTACTTC. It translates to CATSSEWRVPYEQYF.

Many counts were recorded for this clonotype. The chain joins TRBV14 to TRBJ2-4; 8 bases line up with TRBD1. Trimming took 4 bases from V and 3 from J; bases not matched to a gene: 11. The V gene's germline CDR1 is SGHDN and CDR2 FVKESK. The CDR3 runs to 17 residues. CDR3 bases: TGTGCCAGCAGCCCGTTCGGACAGGGCCCAGGCAAAAACATTCAGTACTTC. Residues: CASSPFGQGPGKNIQYF.

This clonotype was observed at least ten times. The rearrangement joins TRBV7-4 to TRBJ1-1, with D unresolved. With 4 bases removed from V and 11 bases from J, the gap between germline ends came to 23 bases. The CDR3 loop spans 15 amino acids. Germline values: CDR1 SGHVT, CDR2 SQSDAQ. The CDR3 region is CASSSSNTDLRRAFF. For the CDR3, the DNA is TGTGCCAGCAGCTCATCCAATACGGACCTCAGGAGGGCTTTCTTT.

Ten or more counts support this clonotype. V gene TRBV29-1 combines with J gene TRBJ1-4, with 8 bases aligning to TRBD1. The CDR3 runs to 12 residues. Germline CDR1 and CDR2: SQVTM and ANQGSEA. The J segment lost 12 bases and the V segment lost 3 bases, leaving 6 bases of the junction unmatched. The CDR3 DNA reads TGCAGCGTTGAGGGCAGGGGGCGAGAACTGTTTTTT. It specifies CSVEGRGRELFF.

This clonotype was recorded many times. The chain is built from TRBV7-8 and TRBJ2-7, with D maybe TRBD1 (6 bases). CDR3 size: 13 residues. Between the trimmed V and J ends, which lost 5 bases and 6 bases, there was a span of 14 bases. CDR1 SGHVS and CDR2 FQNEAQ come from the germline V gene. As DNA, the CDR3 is TGTGCCAGCAGCCTCCTTACAGGGAGCGAGCAGTACTTC. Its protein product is CASSLLTGSEQYF.

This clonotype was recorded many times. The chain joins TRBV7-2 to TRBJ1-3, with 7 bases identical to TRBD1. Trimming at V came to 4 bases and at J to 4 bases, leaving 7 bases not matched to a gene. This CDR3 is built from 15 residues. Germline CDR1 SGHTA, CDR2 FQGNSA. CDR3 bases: TGTGCCAGCAGCTCTCGGGACAGCGGAGGAAACACCATATATTTT. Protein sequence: CASSSRDSGGNTIYF.

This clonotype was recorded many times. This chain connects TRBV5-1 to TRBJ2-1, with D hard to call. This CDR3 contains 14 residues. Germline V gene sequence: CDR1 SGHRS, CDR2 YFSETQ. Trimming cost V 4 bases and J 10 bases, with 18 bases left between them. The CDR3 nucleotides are TGCGCCAGCAGCCCGAGGCCGCCCCGGAGCGAGCAGTTCTTC. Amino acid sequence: CASSPRPPRSEQFF.

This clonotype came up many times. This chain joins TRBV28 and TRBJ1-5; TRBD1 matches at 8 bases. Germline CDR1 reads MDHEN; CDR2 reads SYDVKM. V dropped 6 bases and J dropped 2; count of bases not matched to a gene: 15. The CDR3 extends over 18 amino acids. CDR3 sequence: CASSTGQGLKIGNQPQHF. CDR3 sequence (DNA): TGTGCCAGCAGCACTGGACAGGGTTTGAAAATTGGCAATCAGCCCCAGCATTTT.

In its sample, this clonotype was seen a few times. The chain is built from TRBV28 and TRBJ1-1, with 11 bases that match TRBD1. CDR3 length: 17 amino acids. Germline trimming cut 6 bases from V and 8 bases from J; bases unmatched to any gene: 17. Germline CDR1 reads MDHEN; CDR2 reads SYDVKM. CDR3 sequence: CASRYPGQGALSIEAFF. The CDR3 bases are TGTGCCAGCAGATATCCCGGACAGGGGGCTCTCTCGATCGAAGCTTTCTTT.

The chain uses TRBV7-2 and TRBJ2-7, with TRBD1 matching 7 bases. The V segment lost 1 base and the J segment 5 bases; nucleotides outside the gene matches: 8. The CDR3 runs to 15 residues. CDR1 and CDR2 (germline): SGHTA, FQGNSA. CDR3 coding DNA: TGTGCCAGCAGCTTAGGGGCGGACAGGACCGACGAGCAGTACTTC. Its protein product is CASSLGADRTDEQYF.

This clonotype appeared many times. The CDR3, as DNA: TGTGCCAGCAGCTCTATCACCGGGGAGCTGTTTTTT. This translates into CASSSITGELFF. This chain joins TRBV11-3 and TRBJ2-2; no clear D. CDR1 and CDR2 from the germline V gene are SGHNT and YENEEA. This CDR3 has 12 residues. The V gene lost 4 bases and the J gene lost 4 bases, with 4 bases spanning the gap.

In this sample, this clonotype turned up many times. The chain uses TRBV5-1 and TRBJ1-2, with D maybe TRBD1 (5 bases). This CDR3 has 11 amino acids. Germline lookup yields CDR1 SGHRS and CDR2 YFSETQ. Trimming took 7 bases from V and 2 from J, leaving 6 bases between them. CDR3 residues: CASEGNYGYTF. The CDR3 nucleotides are TGCGCCAGCGAGGGGAACTATGGCTACACCTTC.

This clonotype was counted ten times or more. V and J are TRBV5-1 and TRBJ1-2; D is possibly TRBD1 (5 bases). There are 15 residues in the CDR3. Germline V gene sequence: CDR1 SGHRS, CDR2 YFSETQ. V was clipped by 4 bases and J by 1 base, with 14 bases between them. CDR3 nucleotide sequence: TGCGCCAGCAGCGTACTGACAGCAAATAACTATGGCTACACCTTC. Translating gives CASSVLTANNYGYTF.